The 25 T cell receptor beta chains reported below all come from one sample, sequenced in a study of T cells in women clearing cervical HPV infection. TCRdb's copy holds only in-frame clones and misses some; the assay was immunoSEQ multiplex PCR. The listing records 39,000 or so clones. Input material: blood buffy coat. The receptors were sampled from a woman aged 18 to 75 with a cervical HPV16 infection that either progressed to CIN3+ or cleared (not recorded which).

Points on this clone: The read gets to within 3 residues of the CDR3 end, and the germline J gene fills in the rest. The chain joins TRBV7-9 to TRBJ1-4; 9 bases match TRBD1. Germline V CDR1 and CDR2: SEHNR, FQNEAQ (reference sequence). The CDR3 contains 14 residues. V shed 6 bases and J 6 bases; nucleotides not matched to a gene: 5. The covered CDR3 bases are TGTGCCAGCAGACTACAGGGGGCGTATGAAAAA. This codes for CASRLQGAYEK. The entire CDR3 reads CASRLQGAYEKLFF.

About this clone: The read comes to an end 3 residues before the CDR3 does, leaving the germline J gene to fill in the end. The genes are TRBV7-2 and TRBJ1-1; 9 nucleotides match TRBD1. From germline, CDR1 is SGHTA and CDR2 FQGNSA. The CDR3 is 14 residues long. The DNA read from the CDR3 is TGTGCCAGCAGTGCGGACAGGGGAGGGGGACAA. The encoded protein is CASSADRGGGQ. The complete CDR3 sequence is CASSADRGGGQAFF.

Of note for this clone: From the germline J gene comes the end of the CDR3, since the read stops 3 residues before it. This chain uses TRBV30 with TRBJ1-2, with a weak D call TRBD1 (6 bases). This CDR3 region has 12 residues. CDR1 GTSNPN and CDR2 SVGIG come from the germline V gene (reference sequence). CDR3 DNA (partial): TGTGCCTGGAACGTCCAATCAGGGGAC. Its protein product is CAWNVQSGD. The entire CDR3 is CAWNVQSGDYTF.

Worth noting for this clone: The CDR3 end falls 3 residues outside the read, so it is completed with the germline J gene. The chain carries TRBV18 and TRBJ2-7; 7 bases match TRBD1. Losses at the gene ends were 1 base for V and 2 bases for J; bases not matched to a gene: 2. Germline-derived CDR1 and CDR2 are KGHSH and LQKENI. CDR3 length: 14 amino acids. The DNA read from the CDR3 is TGTGCCAGCTCACCACTGGGGACAGCCTACGAG. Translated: CASSPLGTAYE. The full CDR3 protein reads CASSPLGTAYEQYF.

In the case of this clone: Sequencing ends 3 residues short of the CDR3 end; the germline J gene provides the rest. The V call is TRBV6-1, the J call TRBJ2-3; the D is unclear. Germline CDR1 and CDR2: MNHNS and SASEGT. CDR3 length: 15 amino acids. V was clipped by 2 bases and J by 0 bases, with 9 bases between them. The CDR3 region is CASSETGSSTDTQYF. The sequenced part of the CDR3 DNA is TGTGCCAGCAGTGAAACCGGTTCTAGCACAGATACG.

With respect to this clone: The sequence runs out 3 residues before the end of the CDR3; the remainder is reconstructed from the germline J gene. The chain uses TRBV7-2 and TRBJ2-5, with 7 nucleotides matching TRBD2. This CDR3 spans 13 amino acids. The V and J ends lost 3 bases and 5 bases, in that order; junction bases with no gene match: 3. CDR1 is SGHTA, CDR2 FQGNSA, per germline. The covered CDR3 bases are TGTGCCAGCAGCTTTGCGGGAGAGGAGACC. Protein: CASSFAGEET. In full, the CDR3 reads CASSFAGEETQYF.

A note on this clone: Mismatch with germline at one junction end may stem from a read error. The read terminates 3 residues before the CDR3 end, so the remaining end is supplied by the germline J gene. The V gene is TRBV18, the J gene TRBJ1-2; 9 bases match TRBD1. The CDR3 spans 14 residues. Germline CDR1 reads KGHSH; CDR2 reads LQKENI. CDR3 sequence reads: CARSPDRGVYGYTF. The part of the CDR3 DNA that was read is TGTGCCAGGTCACCGGACAGGGGAGTCTATGGC.

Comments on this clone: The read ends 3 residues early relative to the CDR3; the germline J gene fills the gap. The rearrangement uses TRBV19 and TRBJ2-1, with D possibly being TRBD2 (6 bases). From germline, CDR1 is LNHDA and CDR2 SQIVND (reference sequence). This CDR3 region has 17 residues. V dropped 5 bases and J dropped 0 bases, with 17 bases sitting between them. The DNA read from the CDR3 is TGTGCCAGTAGTCCACGATTACTAGCTGACTCCTACAATGAG. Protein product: CASSPRLLADSYNE. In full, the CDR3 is CASSPRLLADSYNEQFF.

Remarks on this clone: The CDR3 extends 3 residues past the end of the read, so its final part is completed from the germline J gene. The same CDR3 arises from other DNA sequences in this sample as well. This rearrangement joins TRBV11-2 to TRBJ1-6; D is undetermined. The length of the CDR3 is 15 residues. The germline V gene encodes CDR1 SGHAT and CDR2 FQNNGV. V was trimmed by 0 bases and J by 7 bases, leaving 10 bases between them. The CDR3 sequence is CASSLDPGSNSPLHF. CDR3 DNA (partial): TGTGCCAGCAGCTTAGATCCGGGTAGCAATTCACCC.

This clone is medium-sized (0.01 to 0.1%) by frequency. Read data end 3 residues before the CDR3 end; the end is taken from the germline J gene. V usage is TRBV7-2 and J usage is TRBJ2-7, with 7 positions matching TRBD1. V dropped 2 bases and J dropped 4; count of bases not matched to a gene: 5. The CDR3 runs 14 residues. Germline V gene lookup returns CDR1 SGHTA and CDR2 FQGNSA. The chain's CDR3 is CASSLMGQKYEQYF. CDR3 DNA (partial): TGTGCCAGCAGCTTAATGGGACAGAAGTACGAG.

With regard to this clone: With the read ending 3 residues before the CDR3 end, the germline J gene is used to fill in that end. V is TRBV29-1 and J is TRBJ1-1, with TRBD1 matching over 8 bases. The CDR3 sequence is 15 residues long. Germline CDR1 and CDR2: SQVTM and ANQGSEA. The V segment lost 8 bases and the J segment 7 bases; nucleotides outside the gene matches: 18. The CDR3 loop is CSTIQGARGRGEAFF. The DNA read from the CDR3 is TGCAGCACAATCCAGGGGGCGCGAGGAAGGGGTGAA.

Here the CDR3 reads CSAARGGEETQYF. Incomplete CDR3 DNA: TGCAGTGCTGCCCGGGGGGGGGAAGAGACC. This chain joins TRBV20-1 and TRBJ2-5, with 8 nucleotides matching TRBD2. The read ends 3 residues before the CDR3 terminus; that terminus is restored from the germline J gene. The CDR3 covers 13 residues. V trimming: 5 bases; J trimming: 3 bases; junction bases outside the gene matches: 5. Per the germline V gene, CDR1 is DFQATT and CDR2 is SNEGSKA (reference sequence).

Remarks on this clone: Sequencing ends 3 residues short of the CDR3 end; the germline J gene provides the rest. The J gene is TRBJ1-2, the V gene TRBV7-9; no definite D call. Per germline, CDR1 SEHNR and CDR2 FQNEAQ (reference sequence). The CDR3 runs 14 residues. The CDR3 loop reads CASSSTSGVYDYTF. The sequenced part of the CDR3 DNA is TGTGCCAGCAGCAGCACTAGCGGGGTCTACGAC.

Partial CDR3 DNA: TGCAGCGTTGAAGATGACGGTACTAGGTTTCAAGAGACC. Its protein product is CSVEDDGTRFQET. The whole CDR3 sequence is CSVEDDGTRFQETQYF. The chain joins TRBV29-1 to TRBJ2-5; D is possibly TRBD2 (5 bases). Read data end 3 residues before the CDR3 end; the end is taken from the germline J gene. Germline loops: CDR1 SQVTM, CDR2 ANQGSEA. Trimming shortened V by 0 bases and J by 2 bases, and 16 bases separated the two germline ends. The CDR3 sequence is 16 residues long.

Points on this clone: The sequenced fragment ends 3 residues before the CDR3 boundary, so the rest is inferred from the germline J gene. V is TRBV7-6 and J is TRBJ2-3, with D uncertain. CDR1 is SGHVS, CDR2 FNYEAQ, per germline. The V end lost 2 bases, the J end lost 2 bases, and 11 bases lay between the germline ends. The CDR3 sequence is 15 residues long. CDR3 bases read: TGTGCCAGCAGCTTACTAGGAGAGCACACAGATACG. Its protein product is CASSLLGEHTDT. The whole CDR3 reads CASSLLGEHTDTQYF.

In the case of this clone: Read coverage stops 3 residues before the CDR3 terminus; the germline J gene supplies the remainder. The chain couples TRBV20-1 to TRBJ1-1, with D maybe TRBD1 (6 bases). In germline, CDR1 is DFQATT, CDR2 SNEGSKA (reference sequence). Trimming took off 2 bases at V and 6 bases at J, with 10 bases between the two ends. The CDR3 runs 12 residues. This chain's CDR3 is CSARTGFAEAFF. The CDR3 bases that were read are TGCAGTGCTAGAACAGGGTTCGCTGAA.

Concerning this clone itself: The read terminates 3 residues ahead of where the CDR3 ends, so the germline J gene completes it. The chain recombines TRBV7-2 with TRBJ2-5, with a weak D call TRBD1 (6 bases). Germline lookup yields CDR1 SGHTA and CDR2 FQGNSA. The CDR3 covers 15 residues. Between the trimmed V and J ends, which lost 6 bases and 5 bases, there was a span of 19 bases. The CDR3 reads CASRPMLGGVETQYF. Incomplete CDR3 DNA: TGTGCCAGCAGGCCCATGTTAGGGGGTGTGGAGACC.

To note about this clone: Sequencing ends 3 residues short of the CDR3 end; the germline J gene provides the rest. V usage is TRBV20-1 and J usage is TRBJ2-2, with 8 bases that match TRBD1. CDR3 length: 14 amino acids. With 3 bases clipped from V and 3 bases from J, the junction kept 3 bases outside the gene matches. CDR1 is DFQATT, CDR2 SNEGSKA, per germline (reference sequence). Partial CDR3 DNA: TGCAGTGCTAGTCAGGGGGCTGACACCGGGGAG. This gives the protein CSASQGADTGE. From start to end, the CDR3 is CSASQGADTGELFF.

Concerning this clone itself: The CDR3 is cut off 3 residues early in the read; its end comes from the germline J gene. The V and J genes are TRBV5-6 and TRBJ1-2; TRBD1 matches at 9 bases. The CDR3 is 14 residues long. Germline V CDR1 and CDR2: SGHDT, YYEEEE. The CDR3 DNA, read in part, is TGTGCCAGCAGCAGGGACAGGGCCTATGGTGAC. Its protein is CASSRDRAYGD. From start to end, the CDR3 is CASSRDRAYGDYTF.

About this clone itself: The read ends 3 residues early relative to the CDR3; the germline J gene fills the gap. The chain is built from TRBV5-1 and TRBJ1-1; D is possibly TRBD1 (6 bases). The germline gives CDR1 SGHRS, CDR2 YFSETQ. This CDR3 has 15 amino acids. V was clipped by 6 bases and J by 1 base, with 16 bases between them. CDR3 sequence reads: CASTMGANSNTEAFF. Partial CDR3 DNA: TGCGCCAGCACTATGGGGGCCAATTCGAACACTGAA.

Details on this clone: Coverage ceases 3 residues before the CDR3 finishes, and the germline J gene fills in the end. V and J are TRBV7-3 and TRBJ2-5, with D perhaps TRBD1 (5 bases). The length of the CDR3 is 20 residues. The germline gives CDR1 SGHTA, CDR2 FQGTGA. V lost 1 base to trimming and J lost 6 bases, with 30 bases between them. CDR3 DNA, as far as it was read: TGTGCCAGCAGCTTAAAAGGCGCGGCGCAGGGAAATACGCTGGTACAGACC. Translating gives CASSLKGAAQGNTLVQT. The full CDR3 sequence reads CASSLKGAAQGNTLVQTQYF.

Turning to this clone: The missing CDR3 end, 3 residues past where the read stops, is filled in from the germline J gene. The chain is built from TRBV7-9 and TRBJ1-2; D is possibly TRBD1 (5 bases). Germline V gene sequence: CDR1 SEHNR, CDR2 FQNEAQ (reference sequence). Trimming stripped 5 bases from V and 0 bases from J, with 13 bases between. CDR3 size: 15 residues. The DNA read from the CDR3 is TGTGCCAGCAGCCCGGGGGGAGCCGCTAACTATGGC. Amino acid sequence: CASSPGGAANYG. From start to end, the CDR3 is CASSPGGAANYGYTF.

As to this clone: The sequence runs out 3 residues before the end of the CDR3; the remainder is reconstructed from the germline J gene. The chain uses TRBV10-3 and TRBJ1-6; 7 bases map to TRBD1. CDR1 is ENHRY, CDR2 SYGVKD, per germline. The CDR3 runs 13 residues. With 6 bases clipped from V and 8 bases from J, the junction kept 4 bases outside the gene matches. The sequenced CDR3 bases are TGTGCCATCAGCGACAGGGACGATTCACCC. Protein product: CAISDRDDSP. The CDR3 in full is CAISDRDDSPLHF.

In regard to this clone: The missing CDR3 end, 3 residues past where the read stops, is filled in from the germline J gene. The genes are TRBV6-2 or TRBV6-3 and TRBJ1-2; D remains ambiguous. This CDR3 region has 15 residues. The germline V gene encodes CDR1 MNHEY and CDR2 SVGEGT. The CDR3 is CASSDSGESYNDYTF. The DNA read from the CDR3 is TGTGCCAGCAGTGATAGCGGAGAATCCTACAATGAC.

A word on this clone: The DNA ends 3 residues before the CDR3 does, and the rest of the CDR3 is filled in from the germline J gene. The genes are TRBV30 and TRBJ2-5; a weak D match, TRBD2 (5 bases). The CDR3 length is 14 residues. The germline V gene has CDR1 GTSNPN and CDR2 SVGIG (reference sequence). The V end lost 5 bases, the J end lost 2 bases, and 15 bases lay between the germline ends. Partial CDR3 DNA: TGTGCCTGGTCCCCGCCGGGGTTGCAAGAGACC. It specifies CAWSPPGLQET. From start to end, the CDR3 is CAWSPPGLQETQYF.